The 22 T cell receptor beta chains reported below all come from one sample, sequenced in a study of control samples from healthy donors and cancer patients. Only in-frame clones appear in the TCRdb table, and some are missing; sequencing was by immunoSEQ multiplex PCR. The sample includes approximately 45,000 clones, around 93% of them seen just once. Sequenced material: PBMCs. These receptors came from a woman aged 40 to 55 with head and neck cancer.

This clone is a singleton in its sample. The genes are TRBV30 and TRBJ1-3; no firm D call. This CDR3 has 17 residues. CDR1 is GTSNPN, CDR2 SVGIG, per germline (reference sequence). Trimming took off 2 bases at V and 0 bases at J, with 17 bases between the two ends. The CDR3 coding sequence is TGTGCCTGGAGTCGCCGCAACCGGGCCAGCTCTGGAAACACCATATATTTT. Protein sequence: CAWSRRNRASSGNTIYF.

This clone was detected only once. The V call is TRBV5-1, the J call TRBJ2-2; unclear D gene. This CDR3 is built from 15 residues. The V gene's germline CDR1 is SGHRS and CDR2 YFSETQ. Between the trimmed V and J ends, which lost 0 bases and 0 bases, there was a span of 6 bases. The CDR3 region is CASSLGHSNTGELFF. DNA for the CDR3: TGCGCCAGCAGCTTGGGGCACTCGAACACCGGGGAGCTGTTTTTT.

Here the CDR3 reads CASSSTGTGFATNEKLFF. The CDR3 DNA reads TGTGCCAGTAGTTCCACCGGGACAGGGTTTGCAACTAATGAAAAACTGTTTTTT. The chain combines TRBV19 with TRBJ1-4; 9 nucleotides line up with TRBD1. Germline trimming cut 5 bases from V and 0 bases from J; bases unmatched to any gene: 10. The CDR3 consists of 18 residues. CDR1 and CDR2 (germline): LNHDA, SQIVND (reference sequence).

This clone has just a few counts. The chain employs TRBV30 and TRBJ2-3, with 8 bases fitting TRBD1. The V gene end was trimmed by 0 bases and the J gene end by 5 bases; junction bases not matched to a gene: 7. The germline CDR1 and CDR2 sequences are GTSNPN and SVGIG (reference sequence). This CDR3 region has 15 residues. CDR3 sequence: CAWSVLDRDGDTQYF. The CDR3 DNA sequence: TGTGCCTGGAGTGTACTGGACAGGGACGGAGATACGCAGTATTTT.

The V call is TRBV5-1, the J call TRBJ2-1; possible D gene TRBD1, 6 bases. V was pared by 5 bases and J by 0 bases, with 12 bases between. Germline V lookup: CDR1 SGHRS, CDR2 YFSETQ. CDR3 length: 15 amino acids. CDR3 amino acids: CASRVDSNSYNEQFF. The CDR3 bases are TGCGCCAGCAGGGTGGACAGCAACTCCTACAATGAGCAGTTCTTC.

This chain connects TRBV6-6 to TRBJ1-5; 8 bases are a match to TRBD1. This CDR3 is built from 14 residues. The V gene end was trimmed by 6 bases and the J gene end by 5 bases; junction bases not matched to a gene: 6. Germline CDR1 is MNHNY and CDR2 is SVGAGI (reference sequence). CDR3 DNA: TGTGCCAGCAGCCGACAGGGGTCGGATCAGCCCCAGCATTTT. It yields the protein CASSRQGSDQPQHF.

The chain carries TRBV27 and TRBJ2-3, with 12 bases identical to TRBD2. CDR1 MNHEY and CDR2 SMNVEV come from the germline V gene (reference sequence). J lost 8 bases, V lost 7 bases, and 10 bases had no gene match. This CDR3 has 15 residues. The CDR3 is CASNLAGGAGGTQYF. DNA for the CDR3: TGTGCCAGCAACCTAGCGGGGGGGGCCGGAGGTACGCAGTATTTT.

The chain employs TRBV13 and TRBJ1-1; D gene ambiguous. Germline loops: CDR1 PRHDT, CDR2 FYEKMQ (reference sequence). Trimming cost V 1 base and J 4 bases, with 7 bases left between them. This CDR3 has 13 residues. This CDR3 is CASSLVVGTEAFF. CDR3 coding DNA: TGTGCCAGCAGCTTAGTGGTGGGCACTGAAGCTTTCTTT. Combining the CDR3 with reference TRBV13 and TRBJ1-1 gives the whole variable domain AAGVIQSPRHLIKEKRETATLKCYPIPRHDTVYWYQQGPGQDPQFLISFYEKMQSDKGSIPDRFSAQQFSDYHSELNMSSLELGDSALYFCASSLVVGTEAFFGQGTRLTVV.

The V gene is TRBV14, the J gene TRBJ2-7; TRBD1 matches 9 bases. Trimming cost V 0 bases and J 4 bases; bases outside gene matches: 4. Germline loops: CDR1 SGHDN, CDR2 FVKESK. This CDR3 comprises 15 residues. CDR3 DNA sequence: TGTGCCAGCAGCCAAGACGGGACAGGGTTATACGAGCAGTACTTC. Its translation is CASSQDGTGLYEQYF.

The chain combines TRBV7-9 with TRBJ2-1; a possible D gene is TRBD1 (5 bases). The length of the CDR3 is 15 residues. V was pared by 5 bases and J by 4 bases, with 15 bases between. Germline assignment: CDR1 SEHNR and CDR2 FQNEAQ (reference sequence). CDR3 nucleotide sequence: TGTGCCAGCAGCCCAGGGTTCGCCACTTACAATGAGCAGTTCTTC. This sequence encodes CASSPGFATYNEQFF.

This sequence joins TRBV7-9 and TRBJ2-1; D is ambiguous. Trimming took 1 base from V and 7 from J, leaving 11 bases between them. Per the germline V gene, CDR1 is SEHNR and CDR2 is FQNEAQ (reference sequence). The CDR3 is made up of 14 amino acids. The chain's CDR3 is CASSLESSENEQFF. CDR3 coding DNA: TGTGCCAGCAGCTTAGAATCATCGGAAAATGAGCAGTTCTTC.

The gene calls are TRBV7-6 and TRBJ2-7, with D tentatively TRBD1 or TRBD2 (5 bases each). The length of the CDR3 is 13 residues. Trimming removed 1 base at V and 6 bases at J, with 10 bases between. From germline, CDR1 is SGHVS and CDR2 FNYEAQ. Here the CDR3 DNA reads TGTGCCAGCAGCTTAGTCCAGAGGGGCGAGCAGTACTTC. Translated: CASSLVQRGEQYF.

The gene calls are TRBV12-5 and TRBJ1-2; D perhaps matches TRBD1 (5 bases). This CDR3 is built from 13 residues. Trimming stripped 6 bases from V and 6 bases from J, with 14 bases between. The germline V gene has CDR1 LGHNT and CDR2 FRNRAP. This CDR3 reads CASGRGYLDGYTF. CDR3 DNA sequence: TGTGCTAGTGGCCGGGGGTACCTCGATGGCTACACCTTC.

In DNA, the CDR3 is TGTGCCAGCAGTTTAAGGGCCCTCGGGGGCTACACCTTC. It is translated as CASSLRALGGYTF. The chain couples TRBV27 to TRBJ1-2; D is undetermined. Germline CDR1 MNHEY, CDR2 SMNVEV (reference sequence). CDR3 size: 13 residues. Trimming cost V 2 bases and J 8 bases, with 12 bases left between them.

V is TRBV28 and J is TRBJ2-3, with 15 bases lining up with TRBD2. The CDR3 extends over 18 amino acids. Looked up from germline, CDR1 is MDHEN and CDR2 is SYDVKM. Unmatched junction bases numbered 11, after V lost 5 bases and J lost 5 bases. DNA of the CDR3: TGTGCCAGCAGTCCCGTGCCCGGGACTAGCGGGAGGTTAGATACGCAGTATTTT. It specifies CASSPVPGTSGRLDTQYF.

J is TRBJ1-2 and V is TRBV7-8; D is unclear. Trimming took 3 bases from V and 6 from J, leaving 8 bases between them. Germline V CDR1 and CDR2: SGHVS, FQNEAQ. The CDR3 has 12 amino acids. The chain's CDR3 is CASSFGPDGYTF. The CDR3 coding sequence is TGTGCCAGCAGCTTCGGACCTGATGGCTACACCTTC.

V gene TRBV2 combines with J gene TRBJ2-7; 7 bases agree with TRBD2. This CDR3 region has 12 residues. The ends lost 6 bases at V and 2 bases at J; junction bases unmatched: 1. Germline lookup yields CDR1 SNHLY and CDR2 FYNNEI. CDR3 residues: CASRGGTYEQYF. The CDR3, as DNA: TGTGCCAGCAGGGGGGGGACCTACGAGCAGTACTTC.

This chain joins TRBV5-4 and TRBJ2-2; the match to TRBD2 covers 9 bases. This CDR3 region has 16 residues. V lost 4 bases to trimming and J lost 6 bases; unmatched junction nucleotides: 10. The germline V gene has CDR1 SGHNT and CDR2 YYREEE (reference sequence). Here the CDR3 reads CASSERRLAGSGELFF. The CDR3 nucleotides read TGTGCCAGCAGCGAGCGGAGGCTAGCGGGGTCCGGGGAGCTGTTTTTT.

The J gene is TRBJ2-3, the V gene TRBV5-5; D unclear. The CDR3 spans 15 residues. The V end was cut by 4 bases, the J end by 1 base, with 13 bases between. From germline, CDR1 is SGHKS and CDR2 YYEKEE (reference sequence). CDR3 sequence: CASSPAVTRTDTQYF. In DNA form, the CDR3 reads TGTGCCAGCAGCCCGGCGGTGACCCGCACAGATACGCAGTATTTT.

CDR3 loop: CASSFSGANTGELFF. Written as DNA, the CDR3 is TGTGCCAGCAGCTTTTCCGGGGCGAACACCGGGGAGCTGTTTTTT. The genes are TRBV7-3 and TRBJ2-2; TRBD2 is a possible D gene (5 bases). The CDR3 runs to 15 residues. Trimming took 3 bases from V and 0 from J, leaving 8 bases between them. Per germline, CDR1 SGHTA and CDR2 FQGTGA.

This clone was seen just once. The rearrangement joins TRBV5-4 to TRBJ2-6; 9 nucleotides align to TRBD2. CDR3 length: 19 amino acids. The V and J ends lost 5 bases and 2 bases, in that order; junction bases with no gene match: 14. Per the germline V gene, CDR1 is SGHNT and CDR2 is YYREEE (reference sequence). The CDR3 bases are TGTGCCAGCAGGCCCTTTATACGTAGCGGGAGTGCTGGGGCCAACGTCCTGACTTTC. Protein product: CASRPFIRSGSAGANVLTF.

CDR3 region: CASSLGQSREAFF. The CDR3 region has the DNA TGCGCCAGCAGCCTCGGACAGTCCCGAGAAGCTTTCTTT. This chain uses TRBV4-1 with TRBJ1-1; D is possibly TRBD1 (6 bases). Germline CDR1 MGHRA, CDR2 YSYEKL. This CDR3 contains 13 residues. The germline V and J ends were trimmed by 4 bases and 8 bases, with 14 bases remaining between them.